The following is a T cell receptor (beta chain) sequence with its context. V was trimmed by 2 bases and J by 7 bases, leaving 20 bases between them. The CDR3 spans 17 residues. CDR1 and CDR2 from the germline V gene are SNHLY and FYNNEI. The data are from a study of glioma-infiltrating T cells. About the study: Dexamethasone exposure before glioma surgery was limited to six or fewer days.

TCR alpha and beta CDR3 regions were amplified from RNA using iRepertoire nested multiplex PCR. TCRdb fed the multiplex PCR reads into MiXCR, producing one record per CDR3 protein. Found here are 300,000 to 450,000 distinct CDR3 sequences, more than 35% of them singletons; the top ten hold 9.5% to 15%. V is TRBV2 and J is TRBJ1-4; maybe TRBD1 (5 bases). Sequencing was done on a sample of glioma tissue, nonneoplastic brain tissue, or PBMCs (not recorded which). The origin of this receptor is a human donor with low-grade glioma or glioblastoma, undergoing nonglioma brain surgery, or in good health (not recorded which). The CDR3 region is CASSESGWGGLREKLFF. The CDR3 region has the DNA TGTGCCAGCAGTGAAAGTGGATGGGGCGGACTTCGTGAAAAACTGTTTTTT.